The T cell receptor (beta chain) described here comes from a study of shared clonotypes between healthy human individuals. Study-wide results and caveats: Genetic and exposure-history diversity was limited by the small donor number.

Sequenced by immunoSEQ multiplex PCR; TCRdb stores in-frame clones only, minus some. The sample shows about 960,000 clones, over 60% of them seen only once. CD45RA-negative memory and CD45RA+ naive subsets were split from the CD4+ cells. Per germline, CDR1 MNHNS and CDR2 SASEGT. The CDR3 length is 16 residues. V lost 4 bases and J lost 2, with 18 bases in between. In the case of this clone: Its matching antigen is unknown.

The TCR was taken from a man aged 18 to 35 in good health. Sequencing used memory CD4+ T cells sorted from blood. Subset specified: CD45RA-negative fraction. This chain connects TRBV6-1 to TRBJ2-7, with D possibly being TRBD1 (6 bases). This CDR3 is CASSALWAGDTYEQYF. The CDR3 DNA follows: TGTGCCAGCAGTGCATTGTGGGCAGGGGATACCTACGAGCAGTACTTC.